The rows below give T cell receptor beta chains drawn from one sample of a study of T cell responses to AZD1222 COVID-19 vaccine. The method was immunoSEQ multiplex PCR; TCRdb's version includes in-frame clones alone and lacks a portion of them. This sample has about 130,000 clones, with roughly 85% found just once. Source: peripheral blood, taken 28 days after the second dose of the MenACWY control vaccine. The receptors come from an adult who received the MenACWY meningococcal vaccine as a control. The CDR3 runs from the conserved cysteine through the conserved F or W. A D gene is named only where the DNA matches it firmly. The size of a clone is reported for some rows only, either as once, few or many, or as a class for expanded clones.

CDR3nt	CDR3aa	abundance	v_gene	j_gene	len	d_gene
TGTGCCAGCAGTCAGAGGGGGGGAGGAATGAACACTGAAGCTTTCTTT	CASSQRGGGMNTEAFF	NA	TRBV11-3	TRBJ1-1	16	NA
TGCGCCAGCAGCTCGACGCCCCAAGAGACCCAGTACTTC	CASSSTPQETQYF	NA	TRBV5-1	TRBJ2-5	13	NA
TGTGCCAGCAGCTTCGGTACAGGGCCGGGCACTGAAGCTTTCTTT	CASSFGTGPGTEAFF	NA	TRBV7-9	TRBJ1-1	15	NA
TGTGCCAGCAGCTTTGCAGTCTCCTACGAGCAGTACTTC	CASSFAVSYEQYF	NA	TRBV7-2	TRBJ2-7	13	NA
TGTGCCAGCAGTGCGTTAGGTGAGCAGTTCTTC	CASSALGEQFF	NA	TRBV12-3/TRBV12-4	TRBJ2-1	11	NA
TGTGCCAGCAGCTCATCGTTTACTGCGGGGAACACTGAAGCTTTCTTT	CASSSSFTAGNTEAFF	few	TRBV7-8	TRBJ1-1	16	NA
TGTGCCAGCAGCTCCGGGACGCAGAATTCACCCCTCCACTTT	CASSSGTQNSPLHF	few	TRBV5-4	TRBJ1-6	14	NA
TGTGCCAGCAGGGGGGTGGGTAATCAGCCCCAGCATTTT	CASRGVGNQPQHF	NA	TRBV28	TRBJ1-5	13	NA
TGTGCCAGCAGCCGGGACAGGCTTAATGAAAAACTGTTTTTT	CASSRDRLNEKLFF	once	TRBV5-4	TRBJ1-4	14	TRBD1
TGTGCCAGCAGTGATTCAGGGGACATCAATCAGCCCCAGCATTTT	CASSDSGDINQPQHF	once	TRBV2	TRBJ1-5	15	NA
TGTGCCAGCAGCTTAGCGGGACAGGCAGAGACCCAGTACTTC	CASSLAGQAETQYF	few	TRBV5-6	TRBJ2-5	14	NA
TGTGCCTGGAGTGTAGTAGCCTCACCCCTCCACTTT	CAWSVVASPLHF	NA	TRBV30	TRBJ1-6	12	NA
TGTGCAAGTCGCTTAGTTCGGGGTTCAGGGTTTGGAAACACCATATATTTT	CASRLVRGSGFGNTIYF	NA	TRBV12-2	TRBJ1-3	17	NA
TGTGCCAGCAGCTTTTCAGGGGGGAGCAATCAGCCCCAGCATTTT	CASSFSGGSNQPQHF	NA	TRBV5-6	TRBJ1-5	15	TRBD1
TGTGCCAGCAGCCAAGAGGGCCACTATGGCTACACCTTC	CASSQEGHYGYTF	few	TRBV3-1/TRBV3-2	TRBJ1-2	13	NA
TGTGCCAGCAGTTACATCCTGGAGGGGGCGAACGAGCAGTACTTC	CASSYILEGANEQYF	NA	TRBV6-5	TRBJ2-7	15	NA
TGTGCCAGCAGCCTAGCGGGTGCTAGGGGGGAGCAGTTCTTC	CASSLAGARGEQFF	few	TRBV7-2	TRBJ2-1	14	TRBD2
TGTGCCTGGAGTGTACGCATATCCAACGTCCTGACTTTC	CAWSVRISNVLTF	NA	TRBV30	TRBJ2-6	13	NA
TGCAGCGTTGTGGGTAGCGGAAGCTCCTACGAGCAGTACTTC	CSVVGSGSSYEQYF	NA	TRBV29-1	TRBJ2-7	14	NA
TGTGCCAGCAGCCATCTAATCGCGGGAGAGGGTGAGCAGTTCTTC	CASSHLIAGEGEQFF	NA	TRBV11-2	TRBJ2-1	15	TRBD2
TGTGCCAGCAGCTTAGAACCCTATGGCTACACCTTC	CASSLEPYGYTF	few	TRBV7-9	TRBJ1-2	12	NA
TGTGCCAGCGGCCTGACAGGGGAAGTAGACGAGCAGTACTTC	CASGLTGEVDEQYF	NA	TRBV28	TRBJ2-7	14	TRBD1
TGCGCCAGCAGCCTGGCGGCGAGTGGGGAGACCCAGTACTTC	CASSLAASGETQYF	NA	TRBV4-1	TRBJ2-5	14	NA
TGCAGCGGTGGGACTAGTGGGGAGCTGTTTTTT	CSGGTSGELFF	NA	TRBV29-1	TRBJ2-2	11	TRBD2
TGTGCCAGTAGTATGGGACTAGCGGGAGGGATCACAGATACGCAGTATTTT	CASSMGLAGGITDTQYF	NA	TRBV19	TRBJ2-3	17	TRBD2
TGTGCCGTTAGCGGGACGTCCGAGCAGTACTTC	CAVSGTSEQYF	NA	TRBV30	TRBJ2-7	11	TRBD2
TGTGCCAGCAGCTCCTCCGGGACTAGCAACTACGAGCAGTACTTC	CASSSSGTSNYEQYF	NA	TRBV11-2	TRBJ2-7	15	TRBD2
TGCGCCAGCAGCTTTCGGACCGGGAACACTGAAGCTTTCTTT	CASSFRTGNTEAFF	NA	TRBV5-1	TRBJ1-1	14	NA
TGCGCCAGCTACAAAAGGGGGCCGGAAAATGAGCAGTTCTTC	CASYKRGPENEQFF	NA	TRBV10-2	TRBJ2-1	14	TRBD1
TGTGCCAGCAGCGTAGGGACAGGGAACACCGGGGAGCTGTTTTTT	CASSVGTGNTGELFF	NA	TRBV9	TRBJ2-2	15	TRBD1
TGTGCCAGCAGCTTATCGTCAGCAGGCTACAATGAGCAGTTCTTC	CASSLSSAGYNEQFF	NA	TRBV7-2	TRBJ2-1	15	NA
TGCGCCAGCAGCCAAGAAGAAGATAACACTGAAGCTTTCTTT	CASSQEEDNTEAFF	NA	TRBV4-1	TRBJ1-1	14	NA
TGTGCCAGTAGTAGACAGACGGCTGGAAACACCATATATTTT	CASSRQTAGNTIYF	NA	TRBV19	TRBJ1-3	14	NA
TGTGCCAGTAGTGTTACCGGGACAGGGGATTCATCCTACGAGCAGTACTTC	CASSVTGTGDSSYEQYF	NA	TRBV19	TRBJ2-7	17	TRBD1
TGTGCCAGCAAGGACGGTAGCAATCAGCCCCAGCATTTT	CASKDGSNQPQHF	NA	TRBV2	TRBJ1-5	13	NA
TGTGCCAGCAGCTCCGGACAGGGGGCCCAAGAGACCCAGTACTTC	CASSSGQGAQETQYF	NA	TRBV11-3	TRBJ2-5	15	TRBD1
TGTGCCAGCAGCTTGGGGAACATGAACACTGAAGCTTTCTTT	CASSLGNMNTEAFF	NA	TRBV11-3	TRBJ1-1	14	NA
TGCGCCAGCAGGGACAGGGATAGTCAGCCCCAGCATTTT	CASRDRDSQPQHF	NA	TRBV10-2	TRBJ1-5	13	TRBD1
TGTGCCTGGAGTGTACTTAATGGAAACACCATATATTTT	CAWSVLNGNTIYF	NA	TRBV30	TRBJ1-3	13	NA
TGCGCCAGCAGCGCGCGGGAGGGCACAGATACGCAGTATTTT	CASSAREGTDTQYF	NA	TRBV5-1	TRBJ2-3	14	TRBD2
TGTGCCAGAAGCTCGGGGGACGGCGGAAAACTGTTTTTT	CARSSGDGGKLFF	NA	TRBV7-5	TRBJ1-4	13	NA
TGTGCCAGCAGCCGTGGAGTGAACACTGAAGCTTTCTTT	CASSRGVNTEAFF	NA	TRBV12-3/TRBV12-4	TRBJ1-1	13	NA
TGTGCCAGCAGTGAAGCTGGCAGGGGGCTTCAGCCCCAGCATTTT	CASSEAGRGLQPQHF	NA	TRBV6-1	TRBJ1-5	15	TRBD1
TGTGCCAGCAGCTTGGGCCCGAGCTCCTATAATTCACCCCTCCACTTT	CASSLGPSSYNSPLHF	NA	TRBV11-2	TRBJ1-6	16	NA
TGTGCCAGCAGTTCATCGGGCGTGAAAGGGGAGCAGTACTTC	CASSSSGVKGEQYF	NA	TRBV27	TRBJ2-7	14	NA
TGTGCCAGCAGCCCGTCGACTAGCCCAGAGCAGTTCTTC	CASSPSTSPEQFF	NA	TRBV11-2	TRBJ2-1	13	TRBD2
TGTGCCAGCAGCTTCATGGTTAATGAAAAACTGTTTTTT	CASSFMVNEKLFF	few	TRBV7-9	TRBJ1-4	13	NA